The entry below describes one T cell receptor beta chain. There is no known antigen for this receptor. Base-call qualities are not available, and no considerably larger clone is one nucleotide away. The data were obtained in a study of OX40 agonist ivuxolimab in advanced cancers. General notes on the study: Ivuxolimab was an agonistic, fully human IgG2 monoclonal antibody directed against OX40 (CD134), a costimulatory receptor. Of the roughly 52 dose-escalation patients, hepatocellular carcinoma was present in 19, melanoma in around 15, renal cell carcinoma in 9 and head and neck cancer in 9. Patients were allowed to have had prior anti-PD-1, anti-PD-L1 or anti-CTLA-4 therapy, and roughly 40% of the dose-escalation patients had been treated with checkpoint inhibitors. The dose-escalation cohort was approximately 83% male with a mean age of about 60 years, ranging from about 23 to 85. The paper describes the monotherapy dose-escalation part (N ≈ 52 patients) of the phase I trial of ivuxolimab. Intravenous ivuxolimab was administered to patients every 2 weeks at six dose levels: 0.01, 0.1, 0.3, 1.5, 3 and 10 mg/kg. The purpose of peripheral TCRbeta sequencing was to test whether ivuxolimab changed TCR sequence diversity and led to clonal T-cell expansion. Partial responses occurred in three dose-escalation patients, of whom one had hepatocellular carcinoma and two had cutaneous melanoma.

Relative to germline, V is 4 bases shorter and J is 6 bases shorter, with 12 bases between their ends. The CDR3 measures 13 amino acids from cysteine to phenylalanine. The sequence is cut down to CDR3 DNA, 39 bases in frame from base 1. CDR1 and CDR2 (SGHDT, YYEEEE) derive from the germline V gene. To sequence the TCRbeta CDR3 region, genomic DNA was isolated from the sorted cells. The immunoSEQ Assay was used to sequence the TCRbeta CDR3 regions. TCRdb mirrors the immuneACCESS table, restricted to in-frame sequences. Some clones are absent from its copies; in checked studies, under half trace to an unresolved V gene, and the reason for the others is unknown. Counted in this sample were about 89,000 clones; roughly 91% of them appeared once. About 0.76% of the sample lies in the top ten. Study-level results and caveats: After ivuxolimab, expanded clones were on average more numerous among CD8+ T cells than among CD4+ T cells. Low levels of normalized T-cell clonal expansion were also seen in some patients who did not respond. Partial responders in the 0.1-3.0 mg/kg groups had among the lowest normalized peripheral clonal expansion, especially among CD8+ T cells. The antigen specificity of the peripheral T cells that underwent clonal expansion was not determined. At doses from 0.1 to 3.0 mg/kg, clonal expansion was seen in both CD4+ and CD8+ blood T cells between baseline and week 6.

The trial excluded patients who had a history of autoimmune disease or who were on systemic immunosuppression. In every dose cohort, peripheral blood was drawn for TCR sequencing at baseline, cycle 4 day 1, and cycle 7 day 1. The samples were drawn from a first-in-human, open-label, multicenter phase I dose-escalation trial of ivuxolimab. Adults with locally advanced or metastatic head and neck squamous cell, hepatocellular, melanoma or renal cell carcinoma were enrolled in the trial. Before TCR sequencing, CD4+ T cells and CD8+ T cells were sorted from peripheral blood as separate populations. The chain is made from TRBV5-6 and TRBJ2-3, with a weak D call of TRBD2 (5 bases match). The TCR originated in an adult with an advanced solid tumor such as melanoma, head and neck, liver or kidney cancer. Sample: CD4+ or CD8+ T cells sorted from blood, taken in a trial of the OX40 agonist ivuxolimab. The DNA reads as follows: TGTGCCAGCAGCCTCCGGGGTACGGATACGCAGTATTTT. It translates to CASSLRGTDTQYF.